Listed below are T cell receptor beta chains from one sample, sequenced in a study of vaccination and CD4 T cells after COVID-19. TCRdb passed the PCR reads through MiXCR, listing each CDR3 protein once. The data show more than 2,000 distinct CDR3 sequences, with 15% to 20% seen just once and 20% held by the top ten. No antigen has been identified for these receptors. Sequencing was carried out using CD4+ T cells from blood, cultured in vitro. These TCRs come from a human donor in good health. Both conserved end residues are trimmed from each CDR3. D genes are given only for firm matches. Not every row has a clone size; where given, it reads once, few, many or a size class.

d_call: NA
j_call: TRBJ2-1
cdr3_length: 12
v_call: TRBV9
clone_size: NA
cdr3_aa: ASSVGWLENEQF

d_call: NA
j_call: TRBJ2-4
cdr3_length: 9
v_call: TRBV30
clone_size: NA
cdr3_aa: AWGYKNIQY

d_call: TRBD2
j_call: TRBJ2-1
cdr3_length: 13
v_call: TRBV20-1
clone_size: NA
cdr3_aa: SARRGTSGRDEQF

d_call: NA
j_call: TRBJ2-1
cdr3_length: 12
v_call: TRBV2
clone_size: few
cdr3_aa: ASTEVPGFGEQF

d_call: NA
j_call: TRBJ2-1
cdr3_length: 16
v_call: TRBV11-2
clone_size: few
cdr3_aa: ASSLGRKTVFSYNEQF

d_call: TRBD1
j_call: TRBJ1-1
cdr3_length: 12
v_call: TRBV6-1
clone_size: medium-sized
cdr3_aa: ASRHRGLNTEAF

d_call: NA
j_call: TRBJ2-7
cdr3_length: 13
v_call: TRBV19
clone_size: few
cdr3_aa: ASSMSHQAIYEQY

d_call: NA
j_call: TRBJ1-2
cdr3_length: 10
v_call: TRBV10-2
clone_size: few
cdr3_aa: ASRTDAYGYT

d_call: TRBD2
j_call: TRBJ2-1
cdr3_length: 12
v_call: TRBV6-1
clone_size: NA
cdr3_aa: ASRGLAASNEQF

d_call: NA
j_call: TRBJ1-3
cdr3_length: 12
v_call: TRBV2
clone_size: NA
cdr3_aa: ASSPGGFGNTIY

d_call: NA
j_call: TRBJ2-7
cdr3_length: 12
v_call: TRBV19
clone_size: NA
cdr3_aa: ASSINRGGYEQY

d_call: TRBD1
j_call: TRBJ1-5
cdr3_length: 13
v_call: TRBV6-2/TRBV6-3
clone_size: medium-sized
cdr3_aa: ASSHGNRGYQPQH

d_call: TRBD1
j_call: TRBJ1-2
cdr3_length: 12
v_call: TRBV5-1
clone_size: few
cdr3_aa: ASSLGPGGNGYT

d_call: TRBD2
j_call: TRBJ2-5
cdr3_length: 17
v_call: TRBV5-1
clone_size: NA
cdr3_aa: ASSLGGLAGEMFLGAQY

d_call: NA
j_call: TRBJ1-1
cdr3_length: 12
v_call: TRBV6-1
clone_size: medium-sized
cdr3_aa: ASSEANGRAEAF

d_call: TRBD2
j_call: TRBJ2-1
cdr3_length: 14
v_call: TRBV5-4
clone_size: NA
cdr3_aa: ASSQPSGNTYNEQF

d_call: TRBD1
j_call: TRBJ2-7
cdr3_length: 11
v_call: TRBV5-4
clone_size: NA
cdr3_aa: ASSPGQGFGQY

d_call: NA
j_call: TRBJ1-2
cdr3_length: 15
v_call: TRBV7-3
clone_size: NA
cdr3_aa: ASPPPVRSLTNYGYT

d_call: NA
j_call: TRBJ2-7
cdr3_length: 10
v_call: TRBV18
clone_size: once
cdr3_aa: ASSPEIHEQY

d_call: TRBD1
j_call: TRBJ2-3
cdr3_length: 13
v_call: TRBV5-6
clone_size: few
cdr3_aa: ASSLGQGETDTQY

d_call: TRBD1
j_call: TRBJ2-7
cdr3_length: 12
v_call: TRBV29-1
clone_size: few
cdr3_aa: SVERPGQSYEQY

d_call: NA
j_call: TRBJ1-1
cdr3_length: 12
v_call: TRBV20-1
clone_size: few
cdr3_aa: SAKGPPLNTEAF

d_call: TRBD2
j_call: TRBJ2-3
cdr3_length: 15
v_call: TRBV18
clone_size: NA
cdr3_aa: ASSPTVRTSETDTQY

d_call: NA
j_call: TRBJ2-5
cdr3_length: 12
v_call: TRBV20-1
clone_size: few
cdr3_aa: SARSRTGQETQY

d_call: TRBD2
j_call: TRBJ2-1
cdr3_length: 13
v_call: TRBV4-1
clone_size: NA
cdr3_aa: ASSQFGLAGGEQF

d_call: NA
j_call: TRBJ2-1
cdr3_length: 14
v_call: TRBV10-3
clone_size: few
cdr3_aa: AITGNPRTSSNEQF

d_call: NA
j_call: TRBJ1-5
cdr3_length: 11
v_call: TRBV19
clone_size: medium-sized
cdr3_aa: ASNLEPDQPQH

d_call: TRBD1
j_call: TRBJ1-1
cdr3_length: 14
v_call: TRBV5-1
clone_size: NA
cdr3_aa: ASSLHPGQGNTEAF

d_call: NA
j_call: TRBJ1-5
cdr3_length: 12
v_call: TRBV20-1
clone_size: medium-sized
cdr3_aa: SARDRVSNQPQH

d_call: NA
j_call: TRBJ1-3
cdr3_length: 12
v_call: TRBV28
clone_size: NA
cdr3_aa: ASRERNSGNTIY

d_call: TRBD1
j_call: TRBJ2-1
cdr3_length: 13
v_call: TRBV5-4
clone_size: few
cdr3_aa: ASSSPGQGYNEQF

d_call: NA
j_call: TRBJ2-7
cdr3_length: 9
v_call: TRBV11-2
clone_size: few
cdr3_aa: ASSLVTKQY

d_call: TRBD1
j_call: TRBJ2-3
cdr3_length: 15
v_call: TRBV6-1
clone_size: NA
cdr3_aa: ASSLSGTGIGLDTQY

d_call: NA
j_call: TRBJ1-5
cdr3_length: 11
v_call: TRBV7-2
clone_size: medium-sized
cdr3_aa: ASSFGREQPQH

d_call: TRBD1
j_call: TRBJ1-1
cdr3_length: 11
v_call: TRBV20-1
clone_size: large
cdr3_aa: SVPVRGLTEAF

d_call: NA
j_call: TRBJ2-4
cdr3_length: 12
v_call: TRBV20-1
clone_size: medium-sized
cdr3_aa: SASEWGAKNIQY

d_call: NA
j_call: TRBJ2-1
cdr3_length: 11
v_call: TRBV10-3
clone_size: NA
cdr3_aa: ATRDSTYNEQF

d_call: NA
j_call: TRBJ2-4
cdr3_length: 11
v_call: TRBV5-6
clone_size: once
cdr3_aa: ASSFPQGHIQY

d_call: NA
j_call: TRBJ1-1
cdr3_length: 12
v_call: TRBV5-4
clone_size: hyperexpanded
cdr3_aa: ASSIRGAKAEAF

d_call: NA
j_call: TRBJ1-4
cdr3_length: 12
v_call: TRBV11-2
clone_size: NA
cdr3_aa: ASSPNRDTEKLF

d_call: NA
j_call: TRBJ2-7
cdr3_length: 14
v_call: TRBV1
clone_size: few
cdr3_aa: TSSDVGRRRLYEQY

d_call: NA
j_call: TRBJ1-1
cdr3_length: 15
v_call: TRBV2
clone_size: medium-sized
cdr3_aa: ASSTHVGGRVNTEAF

d_call: NA
j_call: TRBJ2-1
cdr3_length: 14
v_call: TRBV9
clone_size: NA
cdr3_aa: ASSRTDSFTYNEQF